These 20 T cell receptor beta chains were all obtained from the same sample, sequenced in a study of T cells after yellow fever vaccination. Each CDR3 protein is one row after TCRdb ran MiXCR on the 5' RACE reads. The repertoire holds hundreds of thousands of distinct CDR3 sequences, with 21% as singletons. The specimen comprised PBMCs, sampled less than 25 days after the first yellow fever vaccination. Receptors originate from a man between 18 and 35 years old who received the YFV17D yellow fever vaccine.

As concerns this clonotype: The germline gene is not matched at one end of the junction; a read error may be the cause. V usage is TRBV5-6 and J usage is TRBJ1-1; D may be TRBD1 (5 bases). This CDR3 is 15 amino acids long. The germline CDR1 and CDR2 sequences are SGHDT and YYEEEE. CDR3 coding DNA: TGTGCCATCAGCTCCGGTCAGGGTCTAAGAGCTGAAGCTTTCTTT. This codes for CAISSGQGLRAEAFF.

This chain's CDR3 is CAISEPTQGARDTQYF. DNA for the CDR3: TGTGCCATCAGTGAGCCGACCCAGGGGGCGCGAGATACGCAGTATTTT. The chain carries TRBV10-3 and TRBJ2-3; 8 bases fit TRBD1. Germline V CDR1 and CDR2: ENHRY, SYGVKD. The CDR3 is 16 residues long. V shed 2 bases and J 5 bases; nucleotides not matched to a gene: 9.

The rearrangement joins TRBV5-1 to TRBJ2-7; tentative D call: TRBD1 (5 bases). The CDR3 extends over 13 amino acids. V was shortened by 0 bases and J by 7 bases, with 11 bases between the two germline ends. CDR1 SGHRS and CDR2 YFSETQ come from the germline V gene. CDR3 in amino acids: CASSLEQVGEQYF. CDR3 bases: TGCGCCAGCAGCTTGGAACAGGTGGGGGAGCAGTACTTC.

This clonotype occurred a few times. V usage is TRBV21-1 and J usage is TRBJ2-1; the table gives TRBD1 as D, unverified against the DNA. TRBV21-1 has pseudogene status. CDR3 length: 15 amino acids. The CDR3 coding sequence is TGTGCCAGCAGCAACGGGGGGGAGCCCTACAATGAGCAGTTCTTC. Translating it yields CASSNGGEPYNEQFF.

V usage is TRBV29-1 and J usage is TRBJ2-1; 10 nucleotides agree with TRBD1. The CDR3 extends over 14 amino acids. The ends lost 3 bases at V and 6 bases at J; junction bases unmatched: 5. Germline V gene lookup returns CDR1 SQVTM and CDR2 ANQGSEA. CDR3 residues: CSVEGTGASNEQFF. The CDR3 DNA is TGCAGCGTTGAGGGGACAGGGGCTAGCAATGAGCAGTTCTTC.

This chain uses TRBV5-5 with TRBJ2-7; D is ambiguous. Trimming removed 4 bases from V and 1 base from J, with 9 bases in between. The CDR3 sequence is 13 residues long. Germline V gene lookup returns CDR1 SGHKS and CDR2 YYEKEE (reference sequence). CDR3 coding DNA: TGTGCCAGCAGCCGGACCGAGTCCTACGAGCAGTACTTC. Protein: CASSRTESYEQYF.

This clonotype was detected a few times. The chain uses TRBV7-8 and TRBJ1-1; perhaps TRBD1 as D (6 bases). The length of the CDR3 is 15 residues. CDR1 is SGHVS, CDR2 FQNEAQ, per germline. V dropped 4 bases and J dropped 4 bases, with 16 bases sitting between them. CDR3 bases: TGTGCCAGCAGCTCGCTAGGGGGGGTATCCACTGAAGCTTTCTTT. Protein sequence: CASSSLGGVSTEAFF.

This clonotype was detected only a few times. The V gene is TRBV12-3 or TRBV12-4, the J gene TRBJ1-2; no reliable D call. V was clipped by 6 bases and J by 3 bases, with 17 bases between them. The CDR3 is 15 residues long. The CDR3 spells CASSLSWGRDYGYTF. CDR3 in DNA: TGTGCCAGCAGCCTCTCATGGGGTCGGGACTATGGCTACACCTTC.

V and J are TRBV5-4 and TRBJ2-3; D gene uncertain. Germline loops: CDR1 SGHNT, CDR2 YYREEE (reference sequence). The CDR3 extends over 13 amino acids. V lost 4 bases and J 6 bases, leaving 12 bases between the germline ends. The CDR3 loop reads CASSPAVTDTQYF. The CDR3 DNA reads TGTGCCAGCAGCCCCGCTGTGACGGATACGCAGTATTTT.

The DNA for the CDR3 is TGCAGCGTTGAAGGGACAGGGAAAGATTATGGCTACACCTTC. It translates to CSVEGTGKDYGYTF. This chain joins TRBV29-1 and TRBJ1-2, with TRBD1 matching 8 bases. Losses at the gene ends were 1 base for V and 5 bases for J; bases not matched to a gene: 6. The CDR3 runs 14 residues. CDR1 and CDR2 (germline): SQVTM, ANQGSEA.

This chain uses TRBV5-1 with TRBJ2-3; TRBD1 aligns across 7 bases. Germline assignment: CDR1 SGHRS and CDR2 YFSETQ. Trimming removed 0 bases from V and 2 bases from J; junction bases left unmatched: 6. The CDR3 covers 16 residues. The CDR3 DNA sequence: TGCGCCAGCAGCTTGGCCCTCAGGGGGAACACAGATACGCAGTATTTT. It codes for CASSLALRGNTDTQYF.

This clonotype has ten or more counts. The chain uses TRBV29-1 and TRBJ1-1; D is unresolved. This CDR3 has 13 residues. V was clipped by 5 bases and J by 1 base, with 11 bases between them. Germline loops: CDR1 SQVTM, CDR2 ANQGSEA. The CDR3 reads CSVRENWNTEAFF. The DNA for the CDR3 is TGCAGCGTTCGGGAGAACTGGAACACTGAAGCTTTCTTT.

The V gene is TRBV7-8, the J gene TRBJ2-1; 7 bases agree with TRBD2. The junction had 4 bases not matched to a gene; V was cut back by 1 base and J by 10 bases. This CDR3 contains 13 residues. Germline CDR1 and CDR2: SGHVS and FQNEAQ. The chain's CDR3 is CASSLGWGGEQFF. The CDR3 DNA is TGTGCCAGCAGCTTAGGTTGGGGGGGGGAGCAGTTCTTC.

The sample holds a few counts of this clonotype. J is TRBJ2-3 and V is TRBV6-5; 11 nucleotides match TRBD2. CDR3 length equals 16 residues. In germline, CDR1 is MNHEY, CDR2 SVGAGI. The ends lost 4 bases at V and 5 bases at J; junction bases unmatched: 8. The CDR3 bases are TGTGCCAGCAGTTTAACTAGCGGGGGAGGATTAGATACGCAGTATTTT. Amino acids: CASSLTSGGGLDTQYF.

This clonotype was seen only a few times. The rearrangement joins TRBV9 to TRBJ2-3; D not certain. Germline CDR1 SGDLS, CDR2 YYNGEE. The CDR3 contains 16 residues. V was pared by 4 bases and J by 4 bases, with 19 bases between. Here the CDR3 DNA reads TGTGCCAGCAGCCCCCGAAGGTACGGAACGGCAGATACGCAGTATTTT. It codes for CASSPRRYGTADTQYF.

The chain combines TRBV11-2 with TRBJ2-5; 10 bases map to TRBD1. The CDR3 has 15 amino acids. Unmatched junction bases numbered 8, after V lost 5 bases and J lost 5 bases. Per germline, CDR1 SGHAT and CDR2 FQNNGV. The CDR3 here is CASSDPGTGAETQYF. As DNA, the CDR3 is TGTGCCAGCAGCGACCCCGGGACAGGGGCGGAGACCCAGTACTTC. Using reference TRBV11-2 and TRBJ2-5 for the parts outside the CDR3, the full variable domain is EAGVAQSPRYKIIEKRQSVAFWCNPISGHATLYWYQQILGQGPKLLIQFQNNGVVDDSQLPKDRFSAERLKGVDSTLKIQPAKLEDSAVYLCASSDPGTGAETQYFGPGTRLLVL.

This clonotype was counted only a few times. The chain employs TRBV18 and TRBJ2-5; no definite D call. The germline V gene encodes CDR1 KGHSH and CDR2 LQKENI. This CDR3 has 13 amino acids. Deletions cut 4 bases from V and 0 bases from J, with 6 bases between. CDR3 coding DNA: TGTGCCAGCTCACTGTCAGACCAAGAGACCCAGTACTTC. It translates to CASSLSDQETQYF.

This clonotype showed up just a few times. The chain recombines TRBV19 with TRBJ1-5; TRBD1 is a possible D gene (5 bases). With 5 bases removed from V and 2 bases from J, the gap between germline ends came to 16 bases. The germline V gene encodes CDR1 LNHDA and CDR2 SQIVND (reference sequence). CDR3 length: 16 amino acids. The chain's CDR3 is CASSPGTAPGNQPQHF. CDR3 nucleotides: TGTGCCAGTAGTCCAGGGACCGCGCCGGGCAATCAGCCCCAGCATTTT.

This clonotype occurred once. This sequence joins TRBV28 and TRBJ1-1; D gene ambiguous. The CDR3 has 11 amino acids. The germline CDR1 and CDR2 sequences are MDHEN and SYDVKM. The V end lost 7 bases, the J end lost 2 bases, and 5 bases lay between the germline ends. The chain's CDR3 is CASNTNTEAFF. DNA for the CDR3: TGTGCCAGCAACACAAACACTGAAGCTTTCTTT. Using reference TRBV28 and TRBJ1-1 for the parts outside the CDR3, the full variable domain is DVKVTQSSRYLVKRTGEKVFLECVQDMDHENMFWYRQDPGLGLRLIYFSYDVKMKEKGDIPEGYSVSREKKERFSLILESASTNQTSMYLCASNTNTEAFFGQGTRLTVV.

V is TRBV7-9 and J is TRBJ1-1, with 7 bases fitting TRBD1. This CDR3 has 15 amino acids. The V and J ends lost 7 bases and 0 bases, in that order; junction bases with no gene match: 8. Germline CDR1 SEHNR, CDR2 FQNEAQ (reference sequence). In DNA form, the CDR3 reads TGTGCCAGCAACTGGCAGGGGGGGATGAACACTGAAGCTTTCTTT. This gives the protein CASNWQGGMNTEAFF.